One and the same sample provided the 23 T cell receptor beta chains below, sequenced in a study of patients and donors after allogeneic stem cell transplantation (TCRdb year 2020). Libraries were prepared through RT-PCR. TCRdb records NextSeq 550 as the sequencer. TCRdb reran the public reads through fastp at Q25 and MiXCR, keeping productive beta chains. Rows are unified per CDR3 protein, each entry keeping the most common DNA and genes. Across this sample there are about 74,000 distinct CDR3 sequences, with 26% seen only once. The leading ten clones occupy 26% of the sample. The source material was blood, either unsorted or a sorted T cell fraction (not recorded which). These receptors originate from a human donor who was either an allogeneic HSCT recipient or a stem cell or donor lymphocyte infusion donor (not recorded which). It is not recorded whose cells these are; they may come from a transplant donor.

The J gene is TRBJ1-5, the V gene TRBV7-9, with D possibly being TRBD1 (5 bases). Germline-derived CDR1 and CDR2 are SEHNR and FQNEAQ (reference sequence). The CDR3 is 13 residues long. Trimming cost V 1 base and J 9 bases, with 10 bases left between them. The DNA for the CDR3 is TGTGCCAGCAGCTTAGATTTGGGGGGGCCCCAGCATTTT. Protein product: CASSLDLGGPQHF.

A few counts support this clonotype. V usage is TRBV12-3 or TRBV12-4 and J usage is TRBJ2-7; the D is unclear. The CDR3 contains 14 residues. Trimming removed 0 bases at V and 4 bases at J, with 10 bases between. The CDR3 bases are TGTGCCAGCAGTTTAGCCCCGCGTATGTACGAGCAGTACTTC. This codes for CASSLAPRMYEQYF.

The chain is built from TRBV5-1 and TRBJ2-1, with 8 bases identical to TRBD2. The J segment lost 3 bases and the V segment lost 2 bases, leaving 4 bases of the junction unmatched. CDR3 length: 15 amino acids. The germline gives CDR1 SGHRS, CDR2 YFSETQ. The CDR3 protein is CASSLLAEVYNEQFF. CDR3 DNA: TGCGCCAGCAGCTTACTAGCGGAGGTCTACAATGAGCAGTTCTTC.

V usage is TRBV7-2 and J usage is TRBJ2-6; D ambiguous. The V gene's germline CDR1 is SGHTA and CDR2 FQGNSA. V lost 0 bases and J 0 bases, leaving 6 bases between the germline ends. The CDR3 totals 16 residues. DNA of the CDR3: TGTGCCAGCAGCTTAGCGAGGCGCTCTGGGGCCAACGTCCTGACTTTC. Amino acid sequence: CASSLARRSGANVLTF.

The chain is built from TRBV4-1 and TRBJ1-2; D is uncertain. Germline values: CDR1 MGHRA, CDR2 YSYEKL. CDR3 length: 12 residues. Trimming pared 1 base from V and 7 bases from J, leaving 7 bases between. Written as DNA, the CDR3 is TGCGCCAGCAGCCAAGGGTCTTTTGGCTACACCTTC. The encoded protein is CASSQGSFGYTF.

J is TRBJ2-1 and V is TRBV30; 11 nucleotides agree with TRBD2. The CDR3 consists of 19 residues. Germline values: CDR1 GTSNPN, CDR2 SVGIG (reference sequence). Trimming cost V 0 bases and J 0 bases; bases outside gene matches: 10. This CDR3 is CAWSVNWLAGGSSYNEQFF. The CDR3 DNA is TGTGCCTGGAGTGTTAACTGGCTAGCGGGGGGCAGCTCCTACAATGAGCAGTTCTTC.

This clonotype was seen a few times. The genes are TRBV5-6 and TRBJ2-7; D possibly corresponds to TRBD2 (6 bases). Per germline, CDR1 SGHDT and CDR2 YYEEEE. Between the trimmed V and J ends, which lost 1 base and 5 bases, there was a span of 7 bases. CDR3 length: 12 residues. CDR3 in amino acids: CASSLWRDEQYF. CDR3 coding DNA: TGTGCCAGCAGCTTGTGGAGGGACGAGCAGTACTTC.

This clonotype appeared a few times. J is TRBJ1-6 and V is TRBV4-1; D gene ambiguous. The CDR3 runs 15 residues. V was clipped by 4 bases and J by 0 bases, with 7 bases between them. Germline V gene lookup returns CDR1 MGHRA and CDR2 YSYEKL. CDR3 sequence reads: CASSLRSSYNSPLHF. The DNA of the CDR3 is TGCGCCAGCAGCCTCAGGAGCTCCTATAATTCACCCCTCCACTTT.

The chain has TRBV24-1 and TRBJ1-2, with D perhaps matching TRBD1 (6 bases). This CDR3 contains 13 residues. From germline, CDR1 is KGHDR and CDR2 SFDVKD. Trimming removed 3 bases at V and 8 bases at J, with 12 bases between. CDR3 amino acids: CATSDRGAQGYTF. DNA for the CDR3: TGTGCCACCAGTGATAGGGGGGCTCAAGGCTACACCTTC.

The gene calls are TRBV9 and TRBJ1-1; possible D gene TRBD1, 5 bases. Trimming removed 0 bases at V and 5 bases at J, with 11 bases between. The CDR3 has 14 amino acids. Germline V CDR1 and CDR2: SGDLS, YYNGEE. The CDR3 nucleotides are TGTGCCAGCAGCGTAGACGGGGGTGGGACTGAAGCTTTCTTT. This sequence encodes CASSVDGGGTEAFF.

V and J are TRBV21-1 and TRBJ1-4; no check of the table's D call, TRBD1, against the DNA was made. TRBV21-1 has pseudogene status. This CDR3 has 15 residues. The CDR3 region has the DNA TGTGCCAGCAGCACCCGGACAGGGGTTTTTGAAAAACTGTTTTTT. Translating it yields CASSTRTGVFEKLFF.

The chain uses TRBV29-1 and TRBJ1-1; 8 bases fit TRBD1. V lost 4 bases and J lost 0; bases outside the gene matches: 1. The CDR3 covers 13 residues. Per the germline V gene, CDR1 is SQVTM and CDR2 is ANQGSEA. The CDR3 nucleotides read TGCAGCGTTGTGGGACAGGTGAACACTGAAGCTTTCTTT. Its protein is CSVVGQVNTEAFF.

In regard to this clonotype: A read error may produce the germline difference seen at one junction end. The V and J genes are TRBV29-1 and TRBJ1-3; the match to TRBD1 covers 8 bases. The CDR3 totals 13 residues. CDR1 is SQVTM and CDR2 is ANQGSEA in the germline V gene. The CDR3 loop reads CSVGTGPGNTLYF. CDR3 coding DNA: TGCAGCGTTGGGACAGGGCCTGGAAACACCCTATATTTT.

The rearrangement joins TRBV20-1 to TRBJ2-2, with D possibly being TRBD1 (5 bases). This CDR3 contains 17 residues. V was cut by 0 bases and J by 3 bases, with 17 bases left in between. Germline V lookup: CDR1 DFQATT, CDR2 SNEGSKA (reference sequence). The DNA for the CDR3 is TGCAGTGCTAGAGATCCCGAAGAGACAGTCGACACCGGGGAGCTGTTTTTT. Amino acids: CSARDPEETVDTGELFF.

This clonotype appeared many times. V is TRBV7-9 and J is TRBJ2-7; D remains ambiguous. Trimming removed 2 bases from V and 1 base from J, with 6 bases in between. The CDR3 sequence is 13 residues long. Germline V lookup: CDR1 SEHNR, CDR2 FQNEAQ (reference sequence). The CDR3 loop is CASSLPESYEQYF. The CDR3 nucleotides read TGTGCCAGCAGCTTACCGGAATCCTACGAGCAGTACTTC.

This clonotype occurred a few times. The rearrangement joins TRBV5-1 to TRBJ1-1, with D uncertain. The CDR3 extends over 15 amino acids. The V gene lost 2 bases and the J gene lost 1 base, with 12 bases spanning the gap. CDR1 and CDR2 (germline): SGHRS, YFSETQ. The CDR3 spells CASSLVWVGNTEAFF. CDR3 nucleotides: TGCGCCAGCAGCTTAGTTTGGGTGGGGAACACTGAAGCTTTCTTT.

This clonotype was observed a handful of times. In nucleotides, the CDR3 is TGTGCCAGCAGCCCCCCCCCTCGGGAGGGCCTTTATCAAGAGACCCAGTACTTC. It is translated as CASSPPPREGLYQETQYF. V is TRBV12-3 or TRBV12-4 and J is TRBJ2-5; 8 bases fit TRBD2. V trimming: 6 bases; J trimming: 2 bases; junction bases outside the gene matches: 17. This CDR3 region has 18 residues.

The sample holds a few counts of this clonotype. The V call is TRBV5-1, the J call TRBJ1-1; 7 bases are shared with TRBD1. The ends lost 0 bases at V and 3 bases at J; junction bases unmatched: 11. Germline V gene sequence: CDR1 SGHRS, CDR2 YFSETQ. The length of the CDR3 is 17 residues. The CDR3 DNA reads TGCGCCAGCAGCTTGGCCATTCCGACAGGGCTGGACACTGAAGCTTTCTTT. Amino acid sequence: CASSLAIPTGLDTEAFF. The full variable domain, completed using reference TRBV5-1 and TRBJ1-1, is KAGVTQTPRYLIKTRGQQVTLSCSPISGHRSVSWYQQTPGQGLQFLFEYFSETQRNKGNFPGRFSGRQFSNSRSEMNVSTLELGDSALYLCASSLAIPTGLDTEAFFGQGTRLTVV.

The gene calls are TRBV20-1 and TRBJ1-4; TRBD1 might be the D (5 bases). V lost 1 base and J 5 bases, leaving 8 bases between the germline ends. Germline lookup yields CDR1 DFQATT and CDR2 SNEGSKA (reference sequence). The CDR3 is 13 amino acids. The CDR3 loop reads CSARAGLNEKLFF. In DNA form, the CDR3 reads TGCAGTGCTAGAGCAGGGTTAAATGAAAAACTGTTTTTT.

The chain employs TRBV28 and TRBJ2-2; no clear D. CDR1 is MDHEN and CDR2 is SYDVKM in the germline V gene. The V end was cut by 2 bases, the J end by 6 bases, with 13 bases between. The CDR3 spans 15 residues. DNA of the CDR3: TGTGCCAGCAGTTTACCCGACCGAAGCGCCGGGGAGCTGTTTTTT. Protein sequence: CASSLPDRSAGELFF.

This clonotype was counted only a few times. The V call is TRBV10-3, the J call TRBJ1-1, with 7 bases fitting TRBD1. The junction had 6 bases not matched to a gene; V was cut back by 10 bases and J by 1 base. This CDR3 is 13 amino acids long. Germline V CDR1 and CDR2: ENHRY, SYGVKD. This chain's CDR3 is CASTGTENTEAFF. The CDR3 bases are TGTGCCAGCACCGGGACAGAGAACACTGAAGCTTTCTTT.

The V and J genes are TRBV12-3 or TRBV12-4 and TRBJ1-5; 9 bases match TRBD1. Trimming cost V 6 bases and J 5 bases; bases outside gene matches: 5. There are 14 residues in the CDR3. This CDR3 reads CASRDGQGYQPQHF. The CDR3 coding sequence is TGTGCCAGCAGGGACGGACAGGGGTATCAGCCCCAGCATTTT.

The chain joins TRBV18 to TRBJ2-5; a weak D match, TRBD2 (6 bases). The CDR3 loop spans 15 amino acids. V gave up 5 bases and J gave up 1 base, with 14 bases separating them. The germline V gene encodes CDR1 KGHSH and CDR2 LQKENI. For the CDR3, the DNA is TGTGCCAGCTCATCCAGCGGGCCGGTCCAAGAGACCCAGTACTTC. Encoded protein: CASSSSGPVQETQYF.